This T cell receptor beta chain was sequenced during a study of identical twins. Unique molecular identifiers were present on the cDNA, which also gained a universal primer site by template switching. TCRdb re-derived calls from the 5' RACE reads in MiXCR, one entry per CDR3 protein. The sample consists of about 240,000 distinct CDR3 sequences, roughly a tenth of them appearing once. Study-level findings and limits: Interpretation of the results relied on cross-sectional statistical analysis and not on following the same donors. The study found weaker excess twin sharing in beta out-of-frame sequences.

The table lists this clonotype with a few counts. Its antigen is as yet unknown. With 2 bases removed from V and 5 bases from J, the gap between germline ends came to 9 bases. CDR1 and CDR2 from the germline V gene are MNHEY and SMNVEV (reference sequence). CDR3 length equals 13 residues. Sequencing used memory T cells sorted from blood. The clonotype originates from a middle-aged man in good health. The chain couples TRBV27 to TRBJ2-5; tentatively, D is TRBD1 (6 bases). CDR3 loop: CASSLTGMETQYF. The CDR3 DNA is TGTGCCAGCAGTTTAACAGGGATGGAGACCCAGTACTTC.